These 27 T cell receptor beta chains share one sample of origin, sequenced in a study of T cell changes during pregnancy in multiple sclerosis. Generated by immunoSEQ multiplex PCR, the TCRdb table keeps only in-frame clones and is missing some. This sample yields roughly 50,000 clones, of which over 80% are seen a single time; 0.25% belongs to the top ten. Sequences were derived from CD4+ T cells from peripheral blood mononuclear cells, sampled in the third trimester of pregnancy. These receptors came from a female donor with multiple sclerosis, enrolled in a pregnancy study.

The rearrangement links TRBV4-2 to TRBJ2-5; unclear D gene. The CDR3 extends over 14 amino acids. The ends were cut back, 1 base at V and 5 bases at J, with 11 bases in the middle. Germline lookup yields CDR1 LGHNA and CDR2 YNFKEQ. CDR3 in amino acids: CASSQGQSTETQYF. Here the CDR3 DNA reads TGTGCCAGCAGCCAAGGGCAGTCAACGGAGACCCAGTACTTC.

V usage is TRBV9 and J usage is TRBJ2-7; perhaps TRBD2 as D (6 bases). CDR1 is SGDLS and CDR2 is YYNGEE in the germline V gene. The CDR3 has 14 amino acids. V was cut by 2 bases and J by 0 bases, with 9 bases left in between. CDR3 sequence reads: CASSVGGSSYEQYF. The CDR3 region has the DNA TGTGCCAGCAGCGTGGGGGGTAGCTCCTACGAGCAGTACTTC. The whole variable domain, remainder taken from reference TRBV9 and TRBJ2-7, is DSGVTQTPKHLITATGQRVTLRCSPRSGDLSVYWYQQSLDQGLQFLIQYYNGEERAKGNILERFSAQQFPDLHSELNLSSLELGDSALYFCASSVGGSSYEQYFGPGTRLTVT.

This chain connects TRBV30 to TRBJ1-3; weak D call: TRBD1 (6 bases). V was pared by 4 bases and J by 4 bases, with 14 bases between. The CDR3 spans 14 residues. The V gene's germline CDR1 is GTSNPN and CDR2 SVGIG (reference sequence). The CDR3 is CAWKGGGSGNTIYF. The CDR3 DNA is TGTGCCTGGAAAGGGGGGGGCTCCGGAAACACCATATATTTT.

The CDR3 DNA is TGTGCCAGTAGTATTAGGGTGACAGTCCAAGAGACCCAGTACTTC. This sequence encodes CASSIRVTVQETQYF. V and J are TRBV19 and TRBJ2-5; tentative D call: TRBD1 (5 bases). Germline CDR1 is LNHDA and CDR2 is SQIVND (reference sequence). The CDR3 sequence is 15 residues long. Trimming pared 3 bases from V and 1 base from J, leaving 12 bases between.

This sequence joins TRBV18 and TRBJ2-1, with 9 bases aligning to TRBD1. Germline values: CDR1 KGHSH, CDR2 LQKENI. The CDR3 is 16 residues long. Unmatched junction bases numbered 12, after V lost 5 bases and J lost 7 bases. DNA for the CDR3: TGTGCCAGCTCATCTACCGGGACAGGGAAGTTGAATGAGCAGTTCTTC. Protein product: CASSSTGTGKLNEQFF. Variable domain in full (rest from reference TRBV18 and TRBJ2-1): NAGVMQNPRHLVRRRGQEARLRCSPMKGHSHVYWYRQLPEEGLKFMVYLQKENIIDESGMPKERFSAEFPKEGPSILRIQQVVRGDSAAYFCASSSTGTGKLNEQFFGPGTRLTVL.

The rearrangement uses TRBV27 and TRBJ1-2; no clear D gene. There are 14 residues in the CDR3. V lost 6 bases and J 3 bases, leaving 14 bases between the germline ends. Germline lookup yields CDR1 MNHEY and CDR2 SMNVEV (reference sequence). This CDR3 is CASRPSGMDYGYTF. Written as DNA, the CDR3 is TGTGCCAGCAGACCATCGGGTATGGACTATGGCTACACCTTC.

The CDR3 DNA is TGTGCCACCAGCCTCCGGGACAGGGGTTCCTACGAGCAGTACTTC. It encodes CATSLRDRGSYEQYF. This chain joins TRBV15 and TRBJ2-7; 10 positions match TRBD1. From germline, CDR1 is LNHNV and CDR2 YYDKDF (reference sequence). CDR3 length: 15 residues. V dropped 5 bases and J dropped 1; count of bases not matched to a gene: 5.

Comment on this clone: At one of its ends the junction is not consistent with the germline gene, which may arise from a read error. The V and J genes are TRBV19 and TRBJ1-1; weak D call: TRBD1 (5 bases). CDR1 and CDR2 from the germline V gene are LNHDA and SQIVND (reference sequence). CDR3 length equals 15 residues. CDR3 DNA sequence: TGTGCGAGTAAGGGCGTTAGGGGTATGAACACTGAAGCTTTCTTT. Translation gives CASKGVRGMNTEAFF.

The V gene is TRBV10-1, the J gene TRBJ1-2; D remains ambiguous. CDR1 and CDR2 (germline): WNHNN, SYGVQD (reference sequence). This CDR3 region has 13 residues. The V and J ends lost 0 bases and 8 bases respectively, with 10 bases between them. The CDR3 spells CASSESAVWGYTF. The CDR3 coding sequence is TGCGCCAGCAGTGAGTCCGCAGTCTGGGGCTACACCTTC.

The chain links TRBV19 to TRBJ1-5; the D is unclear. Germline CDR1 is LNHDA and CDR2 is SQIVND (reference sequence). V shed 3 bases and J shed 11 bases, with 11 bases lying between them. This CDR3 is built from 12 residues. CDR3 amino acids: CASSIPGGAQHF. As DNA, the CDR3 is TGTGCCAGTAGTATCCCCGGCGGGGCCCAGCATTTT.

The J gene is TRBJ1-1, the V gene TRBV28, with D unclear. This CDR3 spans 12 amino acids. Trimming stripped 3 bases from V and 8 bases from J, with 10 bases between. In germline, CDR1 is MDHEN, CDR2 SYDVKM. As DNA, the CDR3 is TGTGCCAGCAGTTTTGGAGTCACGGAAGCTTTCTTT. This codes for CASSFGVTEAFF.

The J gene is TRBJ2-5, the V gene TRBV25-1, with a weak D call TRBD1 (6 bases). The CDR3 has 13 residues. The germline CDR1 and CDR2 sequences are MGHDK and SYGVNS. V was trimmed by 3 bases and J by 5 bases, leaving 10 bases between them. CDR3 sequence: CASSDTGLETQYF. CDR3 coding DNA: TGTGCCAGCAGTGATACAGGGTTGGAGACCCAGTACTTC.

This clone was seen a single time. CDR3 nucleotides: TGTGCCAGCAGCTTAACGGGACTAGCGGGCACCGGGGAGCTGTTTTTT. Its translation: CASSLTGLAGTGELFF. The V and J genes are TRBV7-3 and TRBJ2-2; 12 bases match TRBD2. Unmatched junction bases numbered 0, after V lost 0 bases and J lost 4 bases. The germline gives CDR1 SGHTA, CDR2 FQGTGA. The CDR3 runs to 16 residues.

The gene calls are TRBV5-4 and TRBJ2-6; 7 bases match TRBD1. J gave up 0 bases and V 4 bases, and 10 bases lay outside the gene matches. Per the germline V gene, CDR1 is SGHNT and CDR2 is YYREEE (reference sequence). This CDR3 has 18 amino acids. The chain's CDR3 is CASSLSGGSSSGANVLTF. The CDR3 DNA sequence: TGTGCCAGCAGCCTTTCAGGGGGAAGTTCCTCTGGGGCCAACGTCCTGACTTTC. Full variable domain (rest looked up from reference TRBV5-4 and TRBJ2-6): ETGVTQSPTHLIKTRGQQVTLRCSSQSGHNTVSWYQQALGQGPQFIFQYYREEENGRGNFPPRFSGLQFPNYSSELNVNALELDDSALYLCASSLSGGSSSGANVLTFGAGSRLTVL.

The chain links TRBV7-6 to TRBJ2-3; 10 bases are a match to TRBD1. The germline gives CDR1 SGHVS, CDR2 FNYEAQ. Trimming removed 6 bases from V and 3 bases from J; junction bases left unmatched: 6. The CDR3 extends over 15 amino acids. DNA for the CDR3: TGTGCCAGCAGTCAACCGGGACAGGGGACAGATACGCAGTATTTT. Its protein is CASSQPGQGTDTQYF. Combining the CDR3 with reference TRBV7-6 and TRBJ2-3 gives the whole variable domain GAGVSQSPRYKVTKRGQDVALRCDPISGHVSLYWYRQALGQGPEFLTYFNYEAQQDKSGLPNDRFSAERPEGSISTLTIQRTEQRDSAMYRCASSQPGQGTDTQYFGPGTRLTVL.

The chain combines TRBV5-8 with TRBJ2-3; TRBD1 matches 9 bases. Germline assignment: CDR1 SGHTS and CDR2 YDEGEE. Losses at the gene ends were 6 bases for V and 2 bases for J; bases not matched to a gene: 13. This CDR3 region has 17 residues. The CDR3 sequence: CASIVGTGRAYTDTQYF. CDR3 bases: TGTGCCAGCATCGTTGGGACAGGGCGTGCCTACACAGATACGCAGTATTTT.

Concerning this clone: Sequence at one end of the junction differs from germline and may be a read error. V gene TRBV6-1 combines with J gene TRBJ2-7, with 7 bases identical to TRBD2. The CDR3 is made up of 11 amino acids. Germline V gene lookup returns CDR1 MNHNS and CDR2 SASEGT. The CDR3 reads CASSGLGRRDF. CDR3 DNA: TGTGCCAGCAGCGGGCTCGGGAGGCGGGACTTC.

The V call is TRBV7-2, the J call TRBJ2-7; 8 nucleotides line up with TRBD1. The CDR3 sequence is 14 residues long. Trimming cost V 5 bases and J 6 bases; bases outside gene matches: 9. Germline CDR1 reads SGHTA; CDR2 reads FQGNSA. In DNA form, the CDR3 reads TGTGCCAGCAGCGGGACAGGACCTCACGGCGAGCAGTACTTC. It yields the protein CASSGTGPHGEQYF. The full variable domain, with the rest looked up from reference TRBV7-2 and TRBJ2-7, is GAGVSQSPSNKVTEKGKDVELRCDPISGHTALYWYRQSLGQGLEFLIYFQGNSAPDKSGLPSDRFSAERTGGSVSTLTIQRTQQEDSAVYLCASSGTGPHGEQYFGPGTRLTVT.

This clone has only a few counts. The chain recombines TRBV5-1 with TRBJ1-1; perhaps TRBD1 as D (5 bases). This CDR3 comprises 17 residues. V was cut by 0 bases and J by 3 bases, with 18 bases left in between. From germline, CDR1 is SGHRS and CDR2 YFSETQ. The CDR3 DNA sequence: TGCGCCAGCAGCTTGGCGATCCGAGTCTCGGGGGACACTGAAGCTTTCTTT. Protein: CASSLAIRVSGDTEAFF.

The table lists this clone with a few counts. The J gene is TRBJ1-4, the V gene TRBV6-1; TRBD1 matches 8 bases. This CDR3 spans 14 amino acids. In germline, CDR1 is MNHNS, CDR2 SASEGT. J lost 8 bases, V lost 2 bases, and 4 bases had no gene match. The CDR3 nucleotides are TGTGCCAGCAGTGAACAGGGGGCAAGCGAAAAACTGTTTTTT. As protein: CASSEQGASEKLFF.

V gene TRBV28 combines with J gene TRBJ2-5; possible D gene TRBD2, 5 bases. This CDR3 comprises 13 residues. V lost 2 bases to trimming and J lost 2 bases, with 6 bases between them. Germline V gene lookup returns CDR1 MDHEN and CDR2 SYDVKM. In DNA, the CDR3 is TGTGCCAGCAGTTTACCGGGGCAAGAGACCCAGTACTTC. Protein product: CASSLPGQETQYF.

This clone was detected only once. This chain joins TRBV5-1 and TRBJ1-1; 8 bases align to TRBD1. With 5 bases clipped from V and 4 bases from J, the junction kept 4 bases outside the gene matches. Germline V lookup: CDR1 SGHRS, CDR2 YFSETQ. The CDR3 loop spans 13 amino acids. The CDR3 DNA is TGCGCCAGCAGTCCTGACAGGGGCACTGAAGCTTTCTTT. Its protein product is CASSPDRGTEAFF.

The chain combines TRBV11-2 with TRBJ1-1, with D possibly being TRBD1 (6 bases). Between the trimmed V and J ends, which lost 5 bases and 1 base, there was a span of 8 bases. CDR3 length: 13 amino acids. Looked up from germline, CDR1 is SGHAT and CDR2 is FQNNGV. The CDR3 bases are TGTGCCAGCAGCCTGGACAGGAACACTGAAGCTTTCTTT. Translation gives CASSLDRNTEAFF.

The CDR3 loop reads CASSWSGTGGLNEQYF. For the CDR3, the DNA is TGCGCCAGCAGCTGGTCCGGGACAGGGGGCTTGAACGAGCAGTACTTC. The gene calls are TRBV5-1 and TRBJ2-7, with 12 bases matching TRBD1. The CDR3 extends over 16 amino acids. Trimming cost V 3 bases and J 5 bases; bases outside gene matches: 9. CDR1 and CDR2 from the germline V gene are SGHRS and YFSETQ.

The V gene is TRBV7-9, the J gene TRBJ2-1; 10 bases align to TRBD2. Germline CDR1 reads SEHNR; CDR2 reads FQNEAQ (reference sequence). The trim removed 3 bases at V and 7 bases at J, leaving 12 bases unmatched. The CDR3 loop spans 17 amino acids. This CDR3 reads CASSLLQRLAGENEQFF. The CDR3 region has the DNA TGTGCCAGCAGCTTGCTACAGAGACTAGCGGGTGAGAATGAGCAGTTCTTC.

V is TRBV6-4 and J is TRBJ2-1; 10 bases agree with TRBD2. This CDR3 has 14 amino acids. The junction had 4 bases not matched to a gene; V was cut back by 5 bases and J by 6 bases. The germline V gene has CDR1 MRHNA and CDR2 SNTAGT. In DNA form, the CDR3 reads TGTGCCAGCAGTCCTAGCGGGGGCATCAATGAGCAGTTCTTC. It translates to CASSPSGGINEQFF.

V is TRBV6-1 and J is TRBJ1-4; D is unresolved. Trimming took off 7 bases at V and 8 bases at J, with 14 bases between the two ends. CDR3 size: 13 residues. The germline gives CDR1 MNHNS, CDR2 SASEGT. This chain's CDR3 is CASKSGLWEKLFF. The CDR3 DNA reads as TGTGCCAGCAAGTCGGGATTGTGGGAAAAACTGTTTTTT.